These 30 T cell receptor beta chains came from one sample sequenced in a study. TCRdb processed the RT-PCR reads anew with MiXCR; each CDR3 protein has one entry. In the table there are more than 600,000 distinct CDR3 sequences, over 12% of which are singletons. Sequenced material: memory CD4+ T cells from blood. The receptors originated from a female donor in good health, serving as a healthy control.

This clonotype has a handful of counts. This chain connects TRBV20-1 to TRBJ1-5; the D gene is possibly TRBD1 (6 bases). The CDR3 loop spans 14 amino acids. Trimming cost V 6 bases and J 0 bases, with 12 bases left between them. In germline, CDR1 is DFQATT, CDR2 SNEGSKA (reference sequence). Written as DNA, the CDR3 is TGCAGTGCCCGGGACACGAATAGCAATCAGCCCCAGCATTTT. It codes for CSARDTNSNQPQHF.

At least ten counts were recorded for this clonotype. This CDR3 reads CASSPGTAGYGYTF. In DNA, the CDR3 is TGTGCCAGCAGCCCAGGGACGGCCGGCTATGGCTACACCTTC. V is TRBV7-9 and J is TRBJ1-2; tentative D call: TRBD1 (5 bases). Trimming pared 5 bases from V and 4 bases from J, leaving 14 bases between. The CDR3 runs 14 residues. CDR1 is SEHNR and CDR2 is FQNEAQ in the germline V gene (reference sequence).

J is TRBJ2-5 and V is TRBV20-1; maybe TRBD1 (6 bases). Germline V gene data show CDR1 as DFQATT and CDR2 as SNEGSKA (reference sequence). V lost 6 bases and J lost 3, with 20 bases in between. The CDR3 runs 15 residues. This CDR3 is CSAISFGTPEETQYF. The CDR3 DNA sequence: TGCAGTGCCATATCGTTCGGGACACCTGAAGAGACCCAGTACTTC.

The chain's CDR3 is CASSYGAPPYEQYF. The CDR3 region has the DNA TGTGCCAGCAGTTACGGAGCACCCCCCTACGAGCAGTACTTC. The chain employs TRBV6-6 and TRBJ2-7; D is uncertain. The CDR3 has 14 residues. Trimming left V 2 bases short and J 2 bases short, with 10 bases between. Germline V gene data show CDR1 as MNHNY and CDR2 as SVGAGI (reference sequence).

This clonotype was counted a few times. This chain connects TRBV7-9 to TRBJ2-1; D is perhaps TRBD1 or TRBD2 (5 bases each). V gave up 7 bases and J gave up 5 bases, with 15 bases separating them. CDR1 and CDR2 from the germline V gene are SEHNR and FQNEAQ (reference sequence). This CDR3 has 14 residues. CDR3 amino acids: CASIQRGLNNEQFF. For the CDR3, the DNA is TGTGCCAGCATCCAGAGGGGTCTCAACAATGAGCAGTTCTTC.

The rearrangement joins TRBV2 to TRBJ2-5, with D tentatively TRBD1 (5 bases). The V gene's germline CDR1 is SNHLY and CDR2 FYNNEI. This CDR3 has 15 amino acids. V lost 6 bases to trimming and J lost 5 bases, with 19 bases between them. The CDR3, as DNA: TGTGCCAGCAGCCGCACAGCAGGGCCGGTGGAGACCCAGTACTTC. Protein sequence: CASSRTAGPVETQYF.

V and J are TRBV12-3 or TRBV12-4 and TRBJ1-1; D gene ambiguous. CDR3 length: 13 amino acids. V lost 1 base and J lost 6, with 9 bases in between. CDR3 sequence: CASSLDRLAEAFF. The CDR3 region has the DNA TGTGCCAGCAGTTTAGATAGGCTGGCTGAAGCTTTCTTT.

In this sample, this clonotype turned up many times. The CDR3 loop is CASSLPGTTLSYNEQFF. The CDR3 bases are TGTGCCAGCAGCTTACCAGGGACCACCCTCTCCTACAATGAGCAGTTCTTC. This chain uses TRBV7-2 with TRBJ2-1; D tentatively fits TRBD1 or TRBD2 (5 bases each). Germline V gene data show CDR1 as SGHTA and CDR2 as FQGNSA. V was cut by 2 bases and J by 0 bases, with 14 bases left in between. The CDR3 sequence is 17 residues long. Filled out from reference TRBV7-2 and TRBJ2-1, the complete variable domain reads GAGVSQSPSNKVTEKGKDVELRCDPISGHTALYWYRQSLGQGLEFLIYFQGNSAPDKSGLPSDRFSAERTGGSVSTLTIQRTQQEDSAVYLCASSLPGTTLSYNEQFFGPGTRLTVL.

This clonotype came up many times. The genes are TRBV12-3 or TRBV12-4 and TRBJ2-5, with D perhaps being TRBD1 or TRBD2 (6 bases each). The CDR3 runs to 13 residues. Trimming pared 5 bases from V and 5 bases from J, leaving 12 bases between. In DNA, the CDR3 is TGTGCCAGCAGTGCGGGACAACGGGAGACCCAGTACTTC. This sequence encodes CASSAGQRETQYF.

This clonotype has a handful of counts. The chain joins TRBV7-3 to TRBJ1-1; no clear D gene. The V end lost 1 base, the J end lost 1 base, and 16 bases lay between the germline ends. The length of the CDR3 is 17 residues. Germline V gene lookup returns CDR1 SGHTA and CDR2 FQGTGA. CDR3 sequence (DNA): TGTGCCAGCAGCTTAAGGCCAGGTTGGGCTGAGAACACTGAAGCTTTCTTT. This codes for CASSLRPGWAENTEAFF.

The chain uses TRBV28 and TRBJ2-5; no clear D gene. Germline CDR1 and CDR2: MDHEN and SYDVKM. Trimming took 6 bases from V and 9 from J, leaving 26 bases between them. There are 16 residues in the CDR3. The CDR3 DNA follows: TGTGCCAGCAGCGACTCAGACCCATTCGTGGGATTTGCCCAGTACTTC. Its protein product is CASSDSDPFVGFAQYF.

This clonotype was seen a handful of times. The CDR3 loop is CASSQEDRPGGYTF. The CDR3 nucleotides are TGTGCCAGCAGCCAGGAAGACAGGCCCGGTGGCTACACCTTC. The V call is TRBV3-1, the J call TRBJ1-2, with a tentative D call TRBD1 (6 bases). V was cut by 3 bases and J by 7 bases, with 15 bases left in between. This CDR3 is built from 14 residues. Germline assignment: CDR1 LGHDT and CDR2 YNNKEL (reference sequence).

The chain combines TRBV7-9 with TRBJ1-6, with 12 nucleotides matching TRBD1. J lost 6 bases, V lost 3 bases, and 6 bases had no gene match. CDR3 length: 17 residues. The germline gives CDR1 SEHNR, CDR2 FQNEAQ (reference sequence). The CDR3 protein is CASSFGTGGVSNSPLHF. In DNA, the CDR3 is TGTGCCAGCAGCTTTGGGACAGGGGGCGTCAGTAATTCACCCCTCCACTTT.

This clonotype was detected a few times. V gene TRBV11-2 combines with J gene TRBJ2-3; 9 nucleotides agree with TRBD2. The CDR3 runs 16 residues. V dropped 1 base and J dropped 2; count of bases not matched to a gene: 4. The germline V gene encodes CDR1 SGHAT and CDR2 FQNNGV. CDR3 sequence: CASSLGSGSITDTQYF. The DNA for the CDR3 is TGTGCCAGCAGCTTAGGTAGCGGGAGTATCACAGATACGCAGTATTTT.

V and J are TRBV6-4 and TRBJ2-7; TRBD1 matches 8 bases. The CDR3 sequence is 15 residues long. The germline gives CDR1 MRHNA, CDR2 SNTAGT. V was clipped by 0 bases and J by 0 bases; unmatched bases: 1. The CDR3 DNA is TGTGCCAGCAGTGACTCTACAGGGGGCTCCTACGAGCAGTACTTC. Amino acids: CASSDSTGGSYEQYF.

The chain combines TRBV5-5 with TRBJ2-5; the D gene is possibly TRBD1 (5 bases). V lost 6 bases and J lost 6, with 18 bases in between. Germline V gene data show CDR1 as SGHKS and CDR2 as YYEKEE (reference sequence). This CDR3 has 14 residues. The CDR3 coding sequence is TGTGCCAGCACCCCGGAGCAGGGCGTGCAGACCCAGTACTTC. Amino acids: CASTPEQGVQTQYF.

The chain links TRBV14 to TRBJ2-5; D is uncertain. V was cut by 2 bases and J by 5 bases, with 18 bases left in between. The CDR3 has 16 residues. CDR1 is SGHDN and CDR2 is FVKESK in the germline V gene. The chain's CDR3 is CASSQSIQTSIETQYF. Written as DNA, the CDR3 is TGTGCCAGCAGCCAAAGTATACAGACATCCATTGAGACCCAGTACTTC. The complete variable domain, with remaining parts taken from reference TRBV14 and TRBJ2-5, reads EAGVTQFPSHSVIEKGQTVTLRCDPISGHDNLYWYRRVMGKEIKFLLHFVKESKQDESGMPNNRFLAERTGGTYSTLKVQPAELEDSGVYFCASSQSIQTSIETQYFGPGTRLLVL.

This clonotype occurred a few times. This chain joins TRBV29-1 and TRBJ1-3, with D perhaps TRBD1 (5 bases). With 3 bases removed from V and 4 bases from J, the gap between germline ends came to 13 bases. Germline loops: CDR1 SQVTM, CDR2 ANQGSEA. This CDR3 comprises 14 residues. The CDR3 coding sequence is TGCAGCGTTGACGAGGGGATCGGAGGAAACACCATATATTTT. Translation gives CSVDEGIGGNTIYF. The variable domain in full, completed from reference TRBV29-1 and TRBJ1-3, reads SAVISQKPSRDICQRGTSLTIQCQVDSQVTMMFWYRQQPGQSLTLIATANQGSEATYESGFVIDKFPISRPNLTFSTLTVSNMSPEDSSIYLCSVDEGIGGNTIYFGEGSWLTVV.

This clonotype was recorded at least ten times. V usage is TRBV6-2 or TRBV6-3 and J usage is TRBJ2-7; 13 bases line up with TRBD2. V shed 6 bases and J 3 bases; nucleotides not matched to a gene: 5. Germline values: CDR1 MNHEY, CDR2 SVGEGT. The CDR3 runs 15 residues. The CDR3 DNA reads TGTGCCAGCAGCTCGGGACTAGCGGGATTCTACGAGCAGTACTTC. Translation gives CASSSGLAGFYEQYF.

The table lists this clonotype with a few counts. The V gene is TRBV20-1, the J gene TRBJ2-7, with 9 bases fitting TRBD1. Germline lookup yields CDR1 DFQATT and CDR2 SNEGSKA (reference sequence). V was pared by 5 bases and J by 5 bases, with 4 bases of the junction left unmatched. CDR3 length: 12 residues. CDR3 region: CSASDRGDEQYF. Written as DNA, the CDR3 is TGCAGTGCTTCAGACAGGGGGGACGAGCAGTACTTC.

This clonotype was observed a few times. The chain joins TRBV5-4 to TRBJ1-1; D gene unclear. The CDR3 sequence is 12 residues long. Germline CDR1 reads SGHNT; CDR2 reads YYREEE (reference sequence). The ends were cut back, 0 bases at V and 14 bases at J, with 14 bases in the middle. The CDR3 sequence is CASSLESRDRFF. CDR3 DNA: TGTGCCAGCAGCTTGGAGTCAAGAGATCGCTTCTTT.

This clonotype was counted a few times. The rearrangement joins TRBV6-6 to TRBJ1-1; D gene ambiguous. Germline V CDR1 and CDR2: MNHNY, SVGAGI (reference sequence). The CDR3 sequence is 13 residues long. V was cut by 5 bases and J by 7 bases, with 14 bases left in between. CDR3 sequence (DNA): TGTGCCAGCAGTACTGAGGGCTTCAGTGAAGCTTTCTTT. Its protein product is CASSTEGFSEAFF.

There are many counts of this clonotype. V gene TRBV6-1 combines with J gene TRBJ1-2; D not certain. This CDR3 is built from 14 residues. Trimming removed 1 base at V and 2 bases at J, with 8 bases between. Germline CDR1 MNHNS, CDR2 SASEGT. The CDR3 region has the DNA TGTGCCAGCAGTGAAGACAGCAGAAACTATGGCTACACCTTC. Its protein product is CASSEDSRNYGYTF.

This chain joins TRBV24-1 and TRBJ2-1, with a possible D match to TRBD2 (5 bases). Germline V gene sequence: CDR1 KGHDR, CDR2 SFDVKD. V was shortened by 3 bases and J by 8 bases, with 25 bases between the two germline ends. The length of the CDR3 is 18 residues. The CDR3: CATSDPGSPNHRGDEQFF. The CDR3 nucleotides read TGTGCCACCAGTGATCCTGGGAGCCCAAATCACAGAGGCGATGAGCAGTTCTTC.

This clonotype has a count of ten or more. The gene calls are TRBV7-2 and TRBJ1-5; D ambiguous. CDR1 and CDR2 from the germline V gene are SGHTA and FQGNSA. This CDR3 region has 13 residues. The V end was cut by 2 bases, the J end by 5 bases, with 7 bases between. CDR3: CASSLQVDQPQHF. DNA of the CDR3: TGTGCCAGCAGCTTACAAGTGGATCAGCCCCAGCATTTT.

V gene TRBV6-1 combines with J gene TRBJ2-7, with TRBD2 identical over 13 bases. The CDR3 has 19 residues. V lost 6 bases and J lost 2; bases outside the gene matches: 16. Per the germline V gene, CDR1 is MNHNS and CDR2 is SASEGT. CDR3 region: CASRRLGLAGQSPTYEQYF. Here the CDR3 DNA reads TGTGCCAGCAGGCGGTTGGGACTAGCGGGACAAAGCCCTACCTACGAGCAGTACTTC.

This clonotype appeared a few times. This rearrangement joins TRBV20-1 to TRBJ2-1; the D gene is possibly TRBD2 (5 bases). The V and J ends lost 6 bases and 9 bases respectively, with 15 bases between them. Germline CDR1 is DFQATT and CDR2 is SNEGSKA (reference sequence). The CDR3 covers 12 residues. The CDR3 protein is CSALGLPAEQFF. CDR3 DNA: TGCAGTGCGCTTGGACTGCCCGCTGAGCAGTTCTTC.

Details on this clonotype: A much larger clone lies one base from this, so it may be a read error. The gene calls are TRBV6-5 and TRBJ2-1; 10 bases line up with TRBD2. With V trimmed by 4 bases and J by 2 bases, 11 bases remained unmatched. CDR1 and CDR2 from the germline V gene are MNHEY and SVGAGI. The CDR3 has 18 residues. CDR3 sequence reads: CASSSGASGRLTYNEQFF. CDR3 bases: TGTGCCAGCAGTTCCGGGGCTAGCGGGAGATTGACCTACAATGAGCAGTTCTTC.

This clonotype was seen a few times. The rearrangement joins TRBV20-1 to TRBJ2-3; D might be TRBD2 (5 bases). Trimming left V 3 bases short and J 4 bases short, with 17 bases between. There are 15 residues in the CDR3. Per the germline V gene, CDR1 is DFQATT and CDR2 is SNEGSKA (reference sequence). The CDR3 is CSARSVGGFPDTQYF. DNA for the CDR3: TGCAGTGCTAGGTCGGTCGGCGGGTTCCCAGATACGCAGTATTTT.

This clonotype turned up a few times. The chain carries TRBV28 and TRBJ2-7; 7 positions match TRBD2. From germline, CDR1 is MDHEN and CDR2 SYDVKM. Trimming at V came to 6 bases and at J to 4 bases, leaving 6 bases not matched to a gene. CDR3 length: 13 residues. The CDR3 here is CASRFSSGYEQYF. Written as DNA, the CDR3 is TGTGCCAGCAGATTCTCTAGCGGTTACGAGCAGTACTTC.